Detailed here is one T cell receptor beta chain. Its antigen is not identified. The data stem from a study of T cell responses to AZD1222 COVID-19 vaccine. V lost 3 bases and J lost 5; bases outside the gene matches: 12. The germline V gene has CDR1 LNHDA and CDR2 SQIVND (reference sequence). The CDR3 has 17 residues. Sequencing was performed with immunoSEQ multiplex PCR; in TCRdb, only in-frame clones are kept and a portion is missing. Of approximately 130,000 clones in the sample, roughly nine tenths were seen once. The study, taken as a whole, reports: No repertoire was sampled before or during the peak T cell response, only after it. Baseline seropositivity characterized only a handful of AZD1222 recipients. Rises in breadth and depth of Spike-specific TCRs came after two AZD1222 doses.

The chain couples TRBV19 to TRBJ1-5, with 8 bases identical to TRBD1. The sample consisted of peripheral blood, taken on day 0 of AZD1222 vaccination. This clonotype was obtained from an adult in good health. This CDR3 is CASSMGQASFGDQPQHF. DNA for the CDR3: TGTGCCAGTAGTATGGGACAGGCTAGCTTTGGGGATCAGCCCCAGCATTTT.